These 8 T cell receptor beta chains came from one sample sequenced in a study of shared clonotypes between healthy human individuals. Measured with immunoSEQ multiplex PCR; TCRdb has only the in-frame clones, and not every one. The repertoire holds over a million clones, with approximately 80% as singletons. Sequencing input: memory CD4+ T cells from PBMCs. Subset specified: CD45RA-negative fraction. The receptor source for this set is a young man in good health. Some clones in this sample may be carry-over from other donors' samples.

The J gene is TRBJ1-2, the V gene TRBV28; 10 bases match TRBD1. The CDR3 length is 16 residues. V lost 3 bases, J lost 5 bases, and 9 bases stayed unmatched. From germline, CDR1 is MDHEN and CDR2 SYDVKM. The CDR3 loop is CASSLTGGAISYGYTF. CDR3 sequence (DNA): TGTGCCAGCAGTTTGACAGGGGGCGCGATAAGTTATGGCTACACCTTC.

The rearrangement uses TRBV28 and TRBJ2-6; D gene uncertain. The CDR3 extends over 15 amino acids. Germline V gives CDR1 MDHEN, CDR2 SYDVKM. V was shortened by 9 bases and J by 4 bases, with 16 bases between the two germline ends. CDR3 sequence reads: CASEQETAGANVLTF. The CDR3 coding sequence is TGTGCCAGTGAGCAGGAGACGGCCGGGGCCAACGTCCTGACTTTC. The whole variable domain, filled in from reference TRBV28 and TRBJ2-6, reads DVKVTQSSRYLVKRTGEKVFLECVQDMDHENMFWYRQDPGLGLRLIYFSYDVKMKEKGDIPEGYSVSREKKERFSLILESASTNQTSMYLCASEQETAGANVLTFGAGSRLTVL.

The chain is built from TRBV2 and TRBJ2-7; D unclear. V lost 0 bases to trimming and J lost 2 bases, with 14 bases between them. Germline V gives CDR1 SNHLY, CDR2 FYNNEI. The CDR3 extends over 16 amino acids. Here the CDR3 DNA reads TGTGCCAGCAGTGAAGCGGTCAGGAACCCACCCTACGAGCAGTACTTC. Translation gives CASSEAVRNPPYEQYF.

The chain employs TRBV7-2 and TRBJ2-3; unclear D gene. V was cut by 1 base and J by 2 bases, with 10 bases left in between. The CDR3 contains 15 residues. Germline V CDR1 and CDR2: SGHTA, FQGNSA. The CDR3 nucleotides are TGTGCCAGCAGCTTAGAGGGCAGCCCCACAGATACGCAGTATTTT. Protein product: CASSLEGSPTDTQYF.

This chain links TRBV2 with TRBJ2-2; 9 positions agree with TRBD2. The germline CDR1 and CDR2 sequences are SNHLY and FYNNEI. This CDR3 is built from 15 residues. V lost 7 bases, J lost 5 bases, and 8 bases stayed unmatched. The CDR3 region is CASIQGTSGTGELFF. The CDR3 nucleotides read TGTGCCAGCATCCAAGGAACTAGCGGGACCGGGGAGCTGTTTTTT.

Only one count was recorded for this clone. The CDR3 loop reads CATRTSTGTTDTQYF. The CDR3 DNA is TGTGCCACCAGAACCTCCACAGGAACGACAGATACGCAGTATTTT. The rearrangement joins TRBV5-4 to TRBJ2-3; perhaps TRBD1 as D (5 bases). The length of the CDR3 is 15 residues. The germline gives CDR1 SGHNT, CDR2 YYREEE (reference sequence). The V gene lost 9 bases and the J gene lost 3 bases, with 20 bases spanning the gap. The full variable domain, rest sourced from reference TRBV5-4 and TRBJ2-3, is ETGVTQSPTHLIKTRGQQVTLRCSSQSGHNTVSWYQQALGQGPQFIFQYYREEENGRGNFPPRFSGLQFPNYSSELNVNALELDDSALYLCATRTSTGTTDTQYFGPGTRLTVL.

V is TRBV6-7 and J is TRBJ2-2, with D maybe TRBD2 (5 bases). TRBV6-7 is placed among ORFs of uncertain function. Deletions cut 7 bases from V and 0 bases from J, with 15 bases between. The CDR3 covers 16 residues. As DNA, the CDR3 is TGTGCCAGCACCCCGAGCGGCGGACCGAACACCGGGGAGCTGTTTTTT. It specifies CASTPSGGPNTGELFF.

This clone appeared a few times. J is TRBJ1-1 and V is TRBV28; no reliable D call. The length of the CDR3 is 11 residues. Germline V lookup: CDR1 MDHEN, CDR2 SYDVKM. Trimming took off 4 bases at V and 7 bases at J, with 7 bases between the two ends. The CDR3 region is CASSSTHEAFF. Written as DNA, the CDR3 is TGTGCCAGCAGTTCGACCCATGAAGCTTTCTTT.